The source of this TCR beta chain is a study of blood T cells in healthy people across ages. A second PCR of 7 to 11 cycles used a sample-barcoded 5' primer and a J-beta primer mix. TCRdb re-analysed the 5' RACE reads in MiXCR, keeping a single row per CDR3 protein. The sample contains 800,000 to 1,000,000 distinct CDR3 sequences, roughly 50% of which appear only once. About this clonotype: Its antigen remains unidentified.

Study-wide results and caveats: It was held that diversity estimates obtained from one million T cells represented underestimates. A greater number of naive CD4+ cells and higher diversity distinguished long-lived donors from aged donors.

PBMCs were isolated at a quantity of at least 6.5 million per sample. Per sample, no less than 5 micrograms of total RNA were extracted. This clonotype was sampled from a young man in good health. Material for sequencing was blood.

CDR3 residues: CASSTSGFSTDTQYF. CDR3 sequence (DNA): TGTGCCAGCAGCACTAGCGGTTTTAGCACAGATACGCAGTATTTT. The chain joins TRBV12-3 or TRBV12-4 to TRBJ2-3; TRBD2 aligns across 8 bases. The V gene end was trimmed by 6 bases and the J gene end by 0 bases; junction bases not matched to a gene: 5. The CDR3 consists of 15 residues.